These T cell receptor beta chains were read from a single sample in a study of T-cell reconstitution after alpha-beta-depleted transplantation in children. In TCRdb, the PCR reads were re-called with MiXCR into one record per CDR3 protein. This sample has 330,000 or so distinct CDR3 sequences, with 6% to 10% found just once. This material consisted of peripheral blood, taken 360 days after TCRalphabeta/CD19-depleted stem cell transplant. The source is a female patient aged 2-15 years who had a stem cell transplant for Fanconi anemia, so the T cells may come from the graft donor. CDR3s leave out the opening cysteine and the closing phenylalanine or tryptophan.

v_call,j_call,cdr3_aa
TRBV20-1,TRBJ1-3,SAPHLTGASSGNTIY
TRBV7-3,TRBJ2-3,ASSLPSQGPDTQY
TRBV2,TRBJ1-1,ASKRWGNTEAF
TRBV18,TRBJ1-2,ASSPPGQGYT
TRBV3-1,TRBJ2-1,ASSWGRTTGEKQF
TRBV6-5,TRBJ1-2,ASSYSRGTLYGYT
TRBV7-3,TRBJ2-1,ASSLLGRGGSGFDEQF
TRBV3-1,TRBJ2-5,ASCQFLPDGETQY
TRBV6-1,TRBJ1-1,ASSATGTTHTEAF
TRBV5-1,TRBJ1-5,ASSLGPGQGETQPQH
TRBV28,TRBJ1-1,ASSLYGEGNTEAF
TRBV10-3,TRBJ1-1,AIRSDRQLDTEAF
TRBV18,TRBJ1-2,ASSPQGQGKGYT
TRBV20-1,TRBJ2-5,SAQRYQETQY
TRBV7-9,TRBJ1-3,ASSPLAASRGNTIY
TRBV13,TRBJ1-2,ASAARGLGGYT
TRBV28,TRBJ2-5,ASSLRGGSLRETQY
TRBV20-1,TRBJ2-1,SARDRRVEYNEQF
TRBV20-1,TRBJ1-5,SASYQGRISNQPQH
TRBV11-2,TRBJ1-1,ASSLVQGVGGGVSEAF
TRBV5-1,TRBJ1-1,ASRAEVYGNTEAF
TRBV5-1,TRBJ2-2,ASSPDRGDTGELF
TRBV25-1,TRBJ1-2,ASSAGANYGYT
TRBV10-3,TRBJ1-5,AISDRWEGQPQH
TRBV7-9,TRBJ2-2,ASSLGLGSGAGELF
TRBV30,TRBJ1-1,AWTGQANTEAF
TRBV6-5,TRBJ1-2,ASSWDRNYGYT
TRBV13,TRBJ1-3,ASSLDSSGRSLSGNTIY
TRBV2,TRBJ1-5,ASTEGQNQPQH
TRBV5-1,TRBJ1-4,ASAGGASGGEKLF
TRBV5-5,TRBJ2-4,ASSLRGGNIQY
TRBV6-1,TRBJ2-7,ASSELGFYEQY
TRBV28,TRBJ2-5,ASSFRRTQY
TRBV27,TRBJ1-5,ASSVFSNQPQH
TRBV15,TRBJ2-7,ATSIPGRYEQY
TRBV7-9,TRBJ2-1,ATPSGGGGFHNEQF
TRBV10-3,TRBJ2-5,AIRADRGGETQY
TRBV6-5,TRBJ2-5,ASSPHNLKSGETQY
TRBV20-1,TRBJ1-2,SASGYGYT